What follows is one T cell receptor beta chain and its context. This sample was taken from a study of blood T cell repertoires in COVID-19. Study summary: T cells, B-cell-depleted T cells, or PBMCs supplied cDNA or gDNA.

The CDR3 spans 15 residues. Trimming removed 6 bases from V and 11 bases from J, with 25 bases in between. Germline CDR1 SGHRS, CDR2 YFSETQ. The assay was immunoSEQ multiplex PCR, and TCRdb's table has in-frame clones only and misses some. Of around 170,000 clones in the sample, roughly 90% were seen once. J is TRBJ2-3 and V is TRBV5-1, with D perhaps matching TRBD2 (7 bases). The source is a man aged 55 to 70 with acute or convalescent COVID-19. What was sequenced was peripheral blood. The CDR3, as DNA: TGCGCCAGCACCATCGGGGCGGGGGCCCCTTGGGGGCAGTATTTT. Its translation: CASTIGAGAPWGQYF. Full variable domain (rest looked up from reference TRBV5-1 and TRBJ2-3): KAGVTQTPRYLIKTRGQQVTLSCSPISGHRSVSWYQQTPGQGLQFLFEYFSETQRNKGNFPGRFSGRQFSNSRSEMNVSTLELGDSALYLCASTIGAGAPWGQYFGPGTRLTVL.